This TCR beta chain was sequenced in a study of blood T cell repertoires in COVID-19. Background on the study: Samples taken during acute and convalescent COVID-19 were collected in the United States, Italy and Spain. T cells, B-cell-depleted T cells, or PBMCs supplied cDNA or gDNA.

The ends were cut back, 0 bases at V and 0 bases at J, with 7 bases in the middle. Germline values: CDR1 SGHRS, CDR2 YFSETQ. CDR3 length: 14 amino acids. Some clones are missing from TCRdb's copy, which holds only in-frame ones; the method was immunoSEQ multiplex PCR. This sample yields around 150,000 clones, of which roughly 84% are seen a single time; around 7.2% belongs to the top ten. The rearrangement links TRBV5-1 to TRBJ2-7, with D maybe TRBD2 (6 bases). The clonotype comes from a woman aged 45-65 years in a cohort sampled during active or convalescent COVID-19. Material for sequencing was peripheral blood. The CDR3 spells CASSLVAASYEQYF. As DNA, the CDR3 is TGCGCCAGCAGCTTGGTAGCGGCCTCCTACGAGCAGTACTTC.